The 13 T cell receptor beta chains below come from one sample, sequenced in a study of blood T cell repertoires in COVID-19. TCRdb's table, derived via immunoSEQ multiplex PCR, lists solely in-frame clones and lacks some. The data hold some 250,000 clones, with about nine tenths observed a single time. The sample was PBMCs or T cells enriched from blood (not recorded which). The origin of the receptors is a human donor in a cohort exposed to, infected with or recovered from COVID-19 (not recorded which). The donor label of this sample is uncertain.

The chain couples TRBV19 to TRBJ1-2; 9 bases are a match to TRBD1. Trimming took 11 bases from V and 8 from J; bases not matched to a gene: 9. The CDR3 is made up of 12 amino acids. The germline V gene encodes CDR1 LNHDA and CDR2 SQIVND (reference sequence). CDR3 loop: CASIGTGSGYTF. CDR3 bases: TGTGCCTCGATCGGGACAGGGAGCGGCTACACCTTC.

This clone turned up a few times. The J gene is TRBJ1-3, the V gene TRBV11-3; TRBD1 matches 7 bases. CDR1 SGHNT and CDR2 YENEEA come from the germline V gene. The length of the CDR3 is 13 residues. V was pared by 8 bases and J by 2 bases, with 3 bases of the junction left unmatched. CDR3 sequence (DNA): TGTGCCAGCTCACAGGGGACTGGAAACACCATATATTTT. Amino acids: CASSQGTGNTIYF.

This chain uses TRBV7-9 with TRBJ2-5; 11 bases agree with TRBD2. The CDR3 contains 16 residues. Trimming took 4 bases from V and 1 from J; bases not matched to a gene: 5. Germline lookup yields CDR1 SEHNR and CDR2 FQNEAQ (reference sequence). The CDR3 coding sequence is TGTGCCAGCAGCTCAACTAGCGGGGGTTCCCAAGAGACCCAGTACTTC. Encoded protein: CASSSTSGGSQETQYF.

The chain joins TRBV9 to TRBJ1-4; weak D call: TRBD1 (5 bases). The V end was cut by 0 bases, the J end by 5 bases, with 11 bases between. The germline V gene encodes CDR1 SGDLS and CDR2 YYNGEE. The CDR3 totals 15 residues. CDR3 region: CASSVETAPNEKLFF. The CDR3 coding sequence is TGTGCCAGCAGCGTAGAGACAGCCCCCAATGAAAAACTGTTTTTT.

The gene calls are TRBV12-5 and TRBJ1-1, with no clear D. This CDR3 has 14 amino acids. V was shortened by 5 bases and J by 4 bases, with 14 bases between the two germline ends. CDR1 is LGHNT and CDR2 is FRNRAP in the germline V gene. The CDR3 sequence: CASGPSGYFTEAFF. The CDR3 coding sequence is TGTGCTAGTGGTCCCTCGGGGTACTTCACTGAAGCTTTCTTT.

The chain uses TRBV9 and TRBJ1-1; unclear D gene. The V gene lost 4 bases and the J gene lost 4 bases, with 11 bases spanning the gap. The CDR3 contains 13 residues. Germline V gives CDR1 SGDLS, CDR2 YYNGEE. CDR3 protein: CASSPTAGTEAFF. In DNA, the CDR3 is TGTGCCAGCAGCCCCACCGCGGGCACTGAAGCTTTCTTT.

V and J are TRBV7-7 and TRBJ2-2, with D perhaps TRBD1 (8 bases). CDR3 length: 15 amino acids. Germline V gene data show CDR1 as SSHAT and CDR2 as FNYEAQ (reference sequence). Trimming left V 5 bases short and J 7 bases short, with 17 bases between. CDR3 DNA: TGTGCCAGCAGCAGACGACAGGGGAGGGACGGGGAGCTGTTTTTT. This encodes CASSRRQGRDGELFF.

The table lists this clone with a few counts. The CDR3: CASSLWTGENEKLFF. In DNA form, the CDR3 reads TGTGCCAGCAGCCTGTGGACAGGGGAAAATGAAAAACTGTTTTTT. The chain has TRBV11-2 and TRBJ1-4; 9 bases are a match to TRBD1. Per the germline V gene, CDR1 is SGHAT and CDR2 is FQNNGV. This CDR3 comprises 15 residues. The V segment lost 5 bases and the J segment 5 bases; nucleotides outside the gene matches: 6.

V gene TRBV7-2 combines with J gene TRBJ2-5, with unresolved D. The germline V gene encodes CDR1 SGHTA and CDR2 FQGNSA. The V end lost 0 bases, the J end lost 3 bases, and 11 bases lay between the germline ends. The CDR3 sequence is 15 residues long. Written as DNA, the CDR3 is TGTGCCAGCAGCTTAGCTTCGACTCGTAAAGAGACCCAGTACTTC. As protein: CASSLASTRKETQYF.

The J gene is TRBJ1-5, the V gene TRBV15; D perhaps matches TRBD1 (6 bases). From germline, CDR1 is LNHNV and CDR2 YYDKDF (reference sequence). The CDR3 consists of 20 residues. V lost 0 bases and J lost 4, with 25 bases in between. The CDR3 nucleotides read TGTGCCACCAGCAGAGATTTTCCACTGGGGACAAAAACTCTAAATCAGCCCCAGCATTTT. As protein: CATSRDFPLGTKTLNQPQHF.

This clone was counted once. J is TRBJ1-1 and V is TRBV7-2, with 7 bases that match TRBD1. Germline lookup yields CDR1 SGHTA and CDR2 FQGNSA. Germline trimming cut 5 bases from V and 7 bases from J; bases unmatched to any gene: 7. There are 13 residues in the CDR3. DNA for the CDR3: TGTGCCAGCAGCCGGACAGGACCTGTTGAAGCTTTCTTT. Protein sequence: CASSRTGPVEAFF.

The chain uses TRBV6-5 and TRBJ1-5; the D gene is possibly TRBD1 (6 bases). Between the trimmed V and J ends, which lost 2 bases and 7 bases, there was a span of 9 bases. Germline values: CDR1 MNHEY, CDR2 SVGAGI. The CDR3 runs 13 residues. Here the CDR3 reads CASSYEGGQPQHF. CDR3 bases: TGTGCCAGCAGTTACGAAGGGGGACAGCCCCAGCATTTT.

This clone was recorded once. The V and J genes are TRBV30 and TRBJ2-5; D call uncertain. Germline CDR1 GTSNPN, CDR2 SVGIG (reference sequence). The CDR3 is made up of 13 amino acids. With 1 base removed from V and 3 bases from J, the gap between germline ends came to 9 bases. The CDR3 sequence: CAWSGTEKETQYF. DNA for the CDR3: TGTGCCTGGAGTGGTACAGAGAAAGAGACCCAGTACTTC.